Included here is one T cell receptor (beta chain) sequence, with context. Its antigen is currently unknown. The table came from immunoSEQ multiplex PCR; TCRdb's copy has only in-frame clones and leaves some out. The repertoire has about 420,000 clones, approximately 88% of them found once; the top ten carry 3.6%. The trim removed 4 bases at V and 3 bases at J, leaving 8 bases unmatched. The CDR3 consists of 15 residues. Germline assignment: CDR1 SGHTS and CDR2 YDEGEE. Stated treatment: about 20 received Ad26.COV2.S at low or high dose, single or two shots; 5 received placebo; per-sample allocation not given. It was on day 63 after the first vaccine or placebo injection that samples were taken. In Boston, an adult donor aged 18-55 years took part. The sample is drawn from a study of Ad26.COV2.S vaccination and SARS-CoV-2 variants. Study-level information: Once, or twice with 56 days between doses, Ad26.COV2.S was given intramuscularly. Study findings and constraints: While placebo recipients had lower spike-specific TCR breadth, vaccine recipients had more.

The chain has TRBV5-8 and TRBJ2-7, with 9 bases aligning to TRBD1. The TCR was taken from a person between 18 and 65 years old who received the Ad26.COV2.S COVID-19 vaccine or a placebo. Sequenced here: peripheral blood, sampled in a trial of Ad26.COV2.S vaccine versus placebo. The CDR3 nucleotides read TGTGCCAGCAGCCCGACCGGGACAGGGTTCTACGAGCAGTACTTC. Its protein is CASSPTGTGFYEQYF.